Listed below are T cell receptor beta chains from one sample, sequenced in a study of T cells in Graves' hyperthyroidism and ophthalmopathy. From the multiplex PCR reads, TCRdb called clonotypes with MiXCR, one entry per CDR3 protein. This table has about 270,000 distinct CDR3 sequences, approximately 23% appearing once. The material sequenced was blood. The source is a man aged 25 to 45 with Graves' ophthalmopathy. Both conserved end residues are part of each CDR3. Each record gives: D gene, J gene, clone size, V gene, CDR3 DNA, CDR3 protein. The D gene is left open where the match is weak. Clone size is shown for a subset of rows, as once, few, many or a class of expanded clone.

D gene: TRBD1
J gene: TRBJ1-4
clone size: many
V gene: TRBV20-1
CDR3 DNA: TGCAGCGCTAGCCCCGGGACAGGGACAAATGAAAAACTGTTTTTT
CDR3 protein: CSASPGTGTNEKLFF

D gene: TRBD1
J gene: TRBJ2-4
clone size: few
V gene: TRBV20-1
CDR3 DNA: TGCAGTGCTAGGCAGCAAGGGGGCGGTGGAAACATTCAGTACTTC
CDR3 protein: CSARQQGGGGNIQYF

D gene: NA
J gene: TRBJ2-1
clone size: NA
V gene: TRBV5-1
CDR3 DNA: TGCGCCAGCAGCTGGGGGTCCAATGAGCAGTTCTTC
CDR3 protein: CASSWGSNEQFF

D gene: TRBD1
J gene: TRBJ2-5
clone size: NA
V gene: TRBV5-8
CDR3 DNA: TGTGCCAGCAGCGAACGGACAGGGGAGGAAGAGACCCAGTACTTC
CDR3 protein: CASSERTGEEETQYF

D gene: NA
J gene: TRBJ1-5
clone size: NA
V gene: TRBV24-1
CDR3 DNA: TGTGCCACCAGTGATTTAGGATCCGGGAAAATACGTACCTCAAGCAATCAGCCCCAGCATTTT
CDR3 protein: CATSDLGSGKIRTSSNQPQHF

D gene: TRBD1
J gene: TRBJ2-7
clone size: few
V gene: TRBV20-1
CDR3 DNA: TGCAGTGCCCGGGGACAGGGGGGATTCAACGAGCAGTACTTC
CDR3 protein: CSARGQGGFNEQYF

D gene: NA
J gene: TRBJ2-4
clone size: once
V gene: TRBV12-3/TRBV12-4
CDR3 DNA: TGTGCCAGCAGCCCCGGTAGACGTAACAACAAAAACATTCAGTACTTC
CDR3 protein: CASSPGRRNNKNIQYF

D gene: NA
J gene: TRBJ2-1
clone size: NA
V gene: TRBV12-3/TRBV12-4
CDR3 DNA: TGTGCCAGCAGCGAAACCCAGACGCGCAATGAGCAGTTCTTC
CDR3 protein: CASSETQTRNEQFF

D gene: NA
J gene: TRBJ1-2
clone size: NA
V gene: TRBV11-2
CDR3 DNA: TGTGCCAGCAGCTTAGCTCCAGGGGACTATGGCTACACCTTC
CDR3 protein: CASSLAPGDYGYTF

D gene: TRBD2
J gene: TRBJ2-4
clone size: few
V gene: TRBV11-3
CDR3 DNA: TGTGCCAGCAGCTCGGGACTAGATCGAAACATTCAGTACTTC
CDR3 protein: CASSSGLDRNIQYF

D gene: NA
J gene: TRBJ1-4
clone size: few
V gene: TRBV11-2
CDR3 DNA: TGTGCCAGCAGCCACGGGGGTGAAAAACTGTTTTTT
CDR3 protein: CASSHGGEKLFF

D gene: TRBD2
J gene: TRBJ2-3
clone size: few
V gene: TRBV18
CDR3 DNA: TGTGCCAGCTCACCGACTAGCGTACCAGATACGCAGTATTTT
CDR3 protein: CASSPTSVPDTQYF

D gene: NA
J gene: TRBJ1-1
clone size: NA
V gene: TRBV19
CDR3 DNA: TGTGCCAGTAGTACTCTCGGGGGCCAGAACACTGAAGCTTTCTTT
CDR3 protein: CASSTLGGQNTEAFF

D gene: NA
J gene: TRBJ2-3
clone size: many
V gene: TRBV18
CDR3 DNA: TGTGCCAGCTCCCGGGCCGACAACACAGATACGCAGTATTTT
CDR3 protein: CASSRADNTDTQYF

D gene: NA
J gene: TRBJ2-1
clone size: NA
V gene: TRBV24-1
CDR3 DNA: TGTGCCACGAGGGGTTTCGGTGAGCAGTTCTTC
CDR3 protein: CATRGFGEQFF

D gene: TRBD2
J gene: TRBJ2-1
clone size: NA
V gene: TRBV7-8
CDR3 DNA: TGTGCCAGCAGCTTGAACCCACTAGCGGGGGGGGGTAATGAGCAGTTCTTC
CDR3 protein: CASSLNPLAGGGNEQFF